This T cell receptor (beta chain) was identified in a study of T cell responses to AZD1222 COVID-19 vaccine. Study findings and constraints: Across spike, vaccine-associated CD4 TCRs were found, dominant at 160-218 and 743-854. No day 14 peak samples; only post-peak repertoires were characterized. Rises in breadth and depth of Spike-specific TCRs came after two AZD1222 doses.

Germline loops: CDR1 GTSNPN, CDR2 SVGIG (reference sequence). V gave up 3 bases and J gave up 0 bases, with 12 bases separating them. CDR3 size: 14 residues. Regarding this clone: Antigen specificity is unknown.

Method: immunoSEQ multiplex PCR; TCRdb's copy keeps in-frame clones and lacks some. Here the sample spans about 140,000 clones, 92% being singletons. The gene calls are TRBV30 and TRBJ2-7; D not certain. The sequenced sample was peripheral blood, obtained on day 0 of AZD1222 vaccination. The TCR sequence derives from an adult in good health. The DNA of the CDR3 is TGTGCCTGGAGAGACCTAGAGAGCTCCTACGAGCAGTACTTC. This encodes CAWRDLESSYEQYF. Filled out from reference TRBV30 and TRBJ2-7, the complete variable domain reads SQTIHQWPATLVQPVGSPLSLECTVEGTSNPNLYWYRQAAGRGLQLLFYSVGIGQISSEVPQNLSASRPQDRQFILSSKKLLLSDSGFYLCAWRDLESSYEQYFGPGTRLTVT.